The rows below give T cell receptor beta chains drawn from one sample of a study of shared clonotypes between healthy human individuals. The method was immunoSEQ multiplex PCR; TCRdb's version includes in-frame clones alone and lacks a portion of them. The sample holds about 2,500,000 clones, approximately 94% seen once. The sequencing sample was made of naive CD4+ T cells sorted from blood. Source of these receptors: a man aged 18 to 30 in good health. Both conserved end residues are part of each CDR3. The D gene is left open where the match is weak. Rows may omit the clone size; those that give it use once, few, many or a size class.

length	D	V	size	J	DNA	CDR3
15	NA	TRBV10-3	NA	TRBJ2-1	TGTGCCACAGGAGGAGCTACTAACTCCTACAATGAGCAGTTCTTC	CATGGATNSYNEQFF
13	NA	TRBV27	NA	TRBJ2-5	TGTGCCAGCAGTTTATCCGGCCAAGAGACCCAGTACTTC	CASSLSGQETQYF
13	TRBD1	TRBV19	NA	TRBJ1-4	TGTGCCAGTTTGGACAGGGCGGGCGAAAAACTGTTTTTT	CASLDRAGEKLFF
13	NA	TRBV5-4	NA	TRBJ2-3	TGTGCCAGCAGCGCGGACACAACAGATACGCAGTATTTT	CASSADTTDTQYF
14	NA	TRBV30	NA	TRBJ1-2	TGTGCCTGGAGTCACCAAGGGATCCCCGGTGGCTACACCTTC	CAWSHQGIPGGYTF
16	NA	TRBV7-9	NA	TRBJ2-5	TGTGCCAGCAGTGCCCCGGGCCGGAGGGGGGGAGAGACCCAGTACTTC	CASSAPGRRGGETQYF
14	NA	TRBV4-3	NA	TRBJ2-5	TGCGCCAGCAGCCAAGATCTCGCTGGAGGTACCCAGTACTTC	CASSQDLAGGTQYF
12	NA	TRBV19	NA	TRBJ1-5	TGTGCCAGTAGTTTGTCGGGTCAGCCCCAGCATTTT	CASSLSGQPQHF
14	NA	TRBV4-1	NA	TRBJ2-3	TGCGCCAGCAGCCGAACCCTCTACGCAGATACGCAGTATTTT	CASSRTLYADTQYF
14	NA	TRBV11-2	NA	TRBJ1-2	TGTGCCAGCAGACTAACCACAGGGAGACCGGGCTACACCTTC	CASRLTTGRPGYTF
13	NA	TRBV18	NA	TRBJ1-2	TGTGCCAGCTCACCAGGGATTAACTATGGCTACACCTTC	CASSPGINYGYTF
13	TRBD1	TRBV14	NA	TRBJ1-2	TGTGCCAGCAGCCGCAACGAGGGACAGAACTACACCTTC	CASSRNEGQNYTF
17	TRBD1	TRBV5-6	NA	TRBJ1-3	TGTGCCAGCAGCCCGAGGATGACAGGGCCCTCTGGAAACACCATATATTTC	CASSPRMTGPSGNTIYF
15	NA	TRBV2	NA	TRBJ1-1	TGTGCCAGCAGTGAATTCCGGGGATCGAACACTGAAGCTTTCTTT	CASSEFRGSNTEAFF
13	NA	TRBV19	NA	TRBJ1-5	TGTGCCAGTAGTATTCTACAGCCAGGGCCCCAGCATTTT	CASSILQPGPQHF
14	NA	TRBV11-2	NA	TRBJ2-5	TGTGCCAGCAGCTTCGGACCTGGTGGAGAGACCCAGTACTTC	CASSFGPGGETQYF
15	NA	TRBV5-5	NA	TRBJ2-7	TGTGCCAGCAGCTCTGCGGCGGGGGCAGTTTACGAGCAGTACTTC	CASSSAAGAVYEQYF
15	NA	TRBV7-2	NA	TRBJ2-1	TGTGCCAGCAGCTTATTCGGTAGCGGCTACAATGAGCAGTTCTTC	CASSLFGSGYNEQFF
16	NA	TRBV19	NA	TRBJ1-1	TGTGCCAGTAATAGGATTCGAGGGACGGGGAACACTGAAGCTTTCTTT	CASNRIRGTGNTEAFF
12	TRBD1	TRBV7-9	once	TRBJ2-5	TGTGCCACCGAACAGGGGGTCAGTCCTGAGTACTTC	CATEQGVSPEYF
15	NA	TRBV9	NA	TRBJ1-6	TGTGCCAGCAGCGCTAGCAGCTCCTATAATTCACCCCTCCACTTT	CASSASSSYNSPLHF
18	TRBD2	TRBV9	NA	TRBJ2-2	TGTGCCAGCAGCGTATATGGTTCAGTCCGACTAGCAACCGGGGAGCTGTTTTTT	CASSVYGSVRLATGELFF
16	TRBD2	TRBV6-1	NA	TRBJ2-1	TGTGCCAGCAGGGAATGGACTAGCGGGAACGAGAATGAGCAGTTCTTC	CASREWTSGNENEQFF
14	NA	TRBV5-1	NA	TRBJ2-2	TGCGCCAGCAGCTTTTCCGGCCCCACCGGGGAGCTGTTTTTT	CASSFSGPTGELFF
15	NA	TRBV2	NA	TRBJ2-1	TGTGCCAGCACGTCCTTTGGCACGCGAAACAATGAGCAGTTCTTC	CASTSFGTRNNEQFF
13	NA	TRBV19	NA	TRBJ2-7	TGTGCCAGTAGTATAACGGTCTCCTACGAGCAGTACTTC	CASSITVSYEQYF
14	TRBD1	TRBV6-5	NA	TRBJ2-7	TGTGCCAGCAGGCCGGGGCAGGGGGTCCACGAGCAGTACTTC	CASRPGQGVHEQYF
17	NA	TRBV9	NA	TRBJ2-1	TGTGCCAGCAGCGCTCAACTAGAGTGGACTACTTACAATGAGCAGTTCTTC	CASSAQLEWTTYNEQFF
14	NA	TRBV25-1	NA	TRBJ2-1	TGTGCCAGCAGTGAATATCGTGGGACCAATGAGCAGTTCTTC	CASSEYRGTNEQFF
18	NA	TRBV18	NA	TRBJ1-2	TGTGCCAGCTCACGAAGAGGGATCCTGGGGCTTATTGGAGATGGCTACACCTTC	CASSRRGILGLIGDGYTF
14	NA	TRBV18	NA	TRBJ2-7	TGTGCCAGCTCAAGGGAGACAGCGGGCAACGAGCAGTACTTC	CASSRETAGNEQYF
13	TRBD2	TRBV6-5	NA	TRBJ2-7	TGTGCCAGCAGAAGCGGGACGACCTACGAGCAGTACTTC	CASRSGTTYEQYF
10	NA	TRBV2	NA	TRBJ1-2	TGTGCCAGCAGTGTCGTTGGCTACACCTTC	CASSVVGYTF
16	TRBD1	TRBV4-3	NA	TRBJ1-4	TGCGCCAGCAGCCAAGGGGACAGTTTTGGAAATGAAAAACTGTTTTTT	CASSQGDSFGNEKLFF
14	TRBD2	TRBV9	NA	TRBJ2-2	TGTGCCAGCACCCATGGGGGGGACACCGGGGAGCTGTTTTTT	CASTHGGDTGELFF
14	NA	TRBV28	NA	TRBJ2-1	TGTGCCAGCAGTAGATTGGCGGGCTACAATGAGCAGTTCTTC	CASSRLAGYNEQFF
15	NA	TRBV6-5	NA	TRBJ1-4	TGTGCCAGCAGTTACTCTAGTGGGATGGGTGAAAAACTGTTTTTT	CASSYSSGMGEKLFF
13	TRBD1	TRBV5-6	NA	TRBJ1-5	TGTGCCAGCAGCCCAGGGGGGATTCAGCCCCAGCATTTT	CASSPGGIQPQHF
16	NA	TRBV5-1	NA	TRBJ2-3	TGCGCCAGCAGGCGCGTACTACCGGGAGAATCTGATACGCAGTATTTT	CASRRVLPGESDTQYF
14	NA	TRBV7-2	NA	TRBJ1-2	TGTGCCAGCAGCTTGAGGCAGGCGAACTATGGCTACACCTTC	CASSLRQANYGYTF
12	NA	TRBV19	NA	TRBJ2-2	TGTGCCAGTAGTACATTTCCCGGGGAGCTGTTTTTT	CASSTFPGELFF
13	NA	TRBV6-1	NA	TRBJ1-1	TGTGCCACCAGGGTGAGATTAAACACTGAAGCTTTCTTT	CATRVRLNTEAFF
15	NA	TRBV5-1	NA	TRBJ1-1	TGCGCCAGCAGCCCCAGGGGACTAATGAACACTGAAGCTTTCTTT	CASSPRGLMNTEAFF
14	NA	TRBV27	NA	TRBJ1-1	TGTGCCAGCAGCTATCAGGGGCGGAACACTGAAGCTTTCTTT	CASSYQGRNTEAFF
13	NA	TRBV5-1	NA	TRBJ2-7	TGCGCCAGCAGCTGGGAGAGGACCTACGAGCAGTACTTC	CASSWERTYEQYF
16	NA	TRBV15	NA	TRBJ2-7	TGTGCCACCAGCCGGACTGCCCTTACCTCCTCCTACGAGCAGTACTTC	CATSRTALTSSYEQYF
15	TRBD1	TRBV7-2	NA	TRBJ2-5	TGTGCCAGCAGCCCGGGCAGGGGGCGTGGAGAGACCCAGTACTTC	CASSPGRGRGETQYF
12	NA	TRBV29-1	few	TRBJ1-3	TGCAGCGTTGGGGTATCTGGAAACACCATATATTTT	CSVGVSGNTIYF
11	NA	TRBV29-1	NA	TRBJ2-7	TGCAGCGTTGCCAGGGACCACGAGCAGTACTTC	CSVARDHEQYF
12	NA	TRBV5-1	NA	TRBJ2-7	TGCGCCAGCAGCGGCGAATCCTACGAGCAGTACTTC	CASSGESYEQYF
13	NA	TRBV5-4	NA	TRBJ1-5	TGTGCCAGCAGCTTGGAACGGAATCAGCCCCAGCATTTT	CASSLERNQPQHF
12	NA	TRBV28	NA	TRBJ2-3	TGTGGAAGTGCCGGGGGCACAGATACGCAGTATTTT	CGSAGGTDTQYF
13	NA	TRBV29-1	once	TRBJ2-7	TGCAGCGCCGGGGAGACAGGAGCCTACGAGCAGTACTTC	CSAGETGAYEQYF
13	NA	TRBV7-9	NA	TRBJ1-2	TGTGCCAGCAGCCCCGGCCCTGGGTATGGCTACACCTTC	CASSPGPGYGYTF
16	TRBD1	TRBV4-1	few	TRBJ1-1	TGCGCCAGCAGCCAAGGGGTTAATGGACAGGGGACTGAAGCTTTCTTT	CASSQGVNGQGTEAFF
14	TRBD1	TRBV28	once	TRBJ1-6	TGTGCCAGCAGCATCGGACAGGGGGTTTCACCCCTCCACTTT	CASSIGQGVSPLHF
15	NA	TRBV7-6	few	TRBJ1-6	TGTGCCAGCAGCTCTCAGGACGGTGGTAATTCACCCCTCCACTTT	CASSSQDGGNSPLHF
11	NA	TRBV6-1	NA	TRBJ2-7	TGTGCCAGCAGCAACCACTACGAGCAGTACTTC	CASSNHYEQYF
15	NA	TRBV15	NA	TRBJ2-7	TGTGCCACCAGAAGACATCGGGATGACTCCTACGAGCAGTACTTC	CATRRHRDDSYEQYF
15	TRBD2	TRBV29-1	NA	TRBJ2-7	TGCAGCGTGGCTGGGACTAGCGGGGGGACCTACGAGCAGTACTTC	CSVAGTSGGTYEQYF